This T cell receptor beta chain comes out of a study of cytomegalovirus exposure and HLA in healthy donors. For the study at large: Early release data held some 79 million unique TCRs from HLA-typed donors.

Turning to this clone: The antigen remains unidentified. The junction departs from germline at one end; a sequencing error may be responsible.

The study ran its PCR with 60 Vbeta and 13 Jbeta primers. Clones were read by immunoSEQ multiplex PCR, and TCRdb kept only the in-frame ones, dropping some. This sample has 150,000 to 200,000 clones, with around nine tenths found just once. Whole-study results and caveats: In a later analysis, TCR association rates varied by HLA locus: DRB1 most, HLA-C fewest.

Germline CDR1 and CDR2: MGHRA and YSYEKL. The CDR3 spans 15 residues. This chain joins TRBV4-1 and TRBJ2-5, with a tentative D call TRBD1 (6 bases). This clonotype was sampled from a young woman in good health and CMV-seronegative. What was sequenced was PBMCs. The CDR3 sequence is CASSQDWGLQEAQYF. CDR3 DNA sequence: TGCGCCAGCAGCCAAGATTGGGGGCTGCAAGAGGCCCAGTACTTC.